Presented here are 28 T cell receptor beta chains from one specimen sequenced in a study of T cell responses to AZD1222 COVID-19 vaccine. Assay: immunoSEQ multiplex PCR; the TCRdb copy retains only in-frame clones and omits some. The sample lists tens of thousands of clones; 89% were seen once. This sample comprised peripheral blood, obtained 28 days after the second AZD1222 dose. The receptors were sampled from an adult who received the AZD1222 COVID-19 vaccine.

This rearrangement joins TRBV18 to TRBJ2-7, with D perhaps TRBD1 (5 bases). The CDR3 runs to 13 residues. Germline V lookup: CDR1 KGHSH, CDR2 LQKENI. V was pared by 4 bases and J by 2 bases, with 9 bases between. Here the CDR3 reads CASSLRTTYEQYF. The CDR3 DNA reads TGTGCCAGCTCACTAAGGACAACCTACGAGCAGTACTTC.

Turning to this clone: At one end the junction does not follow the germline gene, possibly because of a read error. The V call is TRBV6-2 or TRBV6-3, the J call TRBJ2-2; D may be TRBD1 (7 bases). Germline V CDR1 and CDR2: MNHEY, SVGEGT. CDR3 length: 16 residues. In DNA, the CDR3 is TGTGCCAGCAGTTACGGTGCAGGGGGGAGCACCGGGGAGTTGTTTTTT. Translation: CASSYGAGGSTGELFF.

This clone has just one count. The chain links TRBV30 to TRBJ1-1; weak D call: TRBD1 (6 bases). The CDR3 covers 13 residues. V was cut by 5 bases and J by 5 bases, with 15 bases left in between. Germline CDR1 and CDR2: GTSNPN and SVGIG (reference sequence). The CDR3 is CAWSLQGRTEAFF. DNA of the CDR3: TGTGCCTGGTCATTACAGGGTAGGACTGAAGCTTTCTTT.

This clone came up a few times. The V call is TRBV25-1, the J call TRBJ2-1; possibly TRBD1 for D (6 bases). Germline CDR1 reads MGHDK; CDR2 reads SYGVNS. V gave up 4 bases and J gave up 8 bases, with 18 bases separating them. The CDR3 contains 15 residues. CDR3: CASSGVGQGIDEQFF. As DNA, the CDR3 is TGTGCCAGCAGTGGAGTGGGGCAGGGGATCGATGAGCAGTTCTTC.

This chain joins TRBV7-3 and TRBJ2-1; 14 positions match TRBD2. The CDR3 has 16 residues. The V segment lost 5 bases and the J segment 6 bases; nucleotides outside the gene matches: 6. Germline loops: CDR1 SGHTA, CDR2 FQGTGA. The DNA for the CDR3 is TGTGCCAGCAGCCCCCGACTAGCGGGAGGGTTCAATGAGCAGTTCTTC. As protein: CASSPRLAGGFNEQFF.

This chain uses TRBV6-2 or TRBV6-3 with TRBJ1-5, with a weak D call TRBD1 (5 bases). The CDR3 covers 16 residues. Germline V lookup: CDR1 MNHEY, CDR2 SVGEGT. Trimming cost V 4 bases and J 3 bases, with 16 bases left between them. The DNA of the CDR3 is TGTGCCAGCAGTTCCCATAACAGGCTGCTCAATCAGCCCCAGCATTTT. This gives the protein CASSSHNRLLNQPQHF.

This chain joins TRBV5-5 and TRBJ1-1; D is perhaps TRBD1 (6 bases). The CDR3 runs to 13 residues. Germline V gene sequence: CDR1 SGHKS, CDR2 YYEKEE (reference sequence). V was clipped by 2 bases and J by 5 bases, with 10 bases between them. CDR3 DNA: TGTGCCAGCAGCTTCTTACAGGGAACTGAAGCTTTCTTT. Protein sequence: CASSFLQGTEAFF.

The chain recombines TRBV7-9 with TRBJ1-5; 9 nucleotides align to TRBD1. V lost 1 base to trimming and J lost 3 bases; unmatched junction nucleotides: 1. The length of the CDR3 is 15 residues. Germline V gene sequence: CDR1 SEHNR, CDR2 FQNEAQ (reference sequence). The CDR3, as DNA: TGTGCCAGCAGCTTAGGACAGGGGGTCAATCAGCCCCAGCATTTT. This encodes CASSLGQGVNQPQHF.

The gene calls are TRBV19 and TRBJ2-6; the D gene is possibly TRBD1 (5 bases). This CDR3 contains 15 residues. Germline CDR1 and CDR2: LNHDA and SQIVND (reference sequence). V lost 8 bases and J 0 bases, leaving 11 bases between the germline ends. As DNA, the CDR3 is TGTGCCAGTTACCGGACAAGCTCTGGGGCCAACGTCCTGACTTTC. It specifies CASYRTSSGANVLTF.

The rearrangement joins TRBV11-3 to TRBJ2-7; 10 bases are a match to TRBD2. The CDR3 is 17 amino acids. Germline V gene sequence: CDR1 SGHNT, CDR2 YENEEA. The trim removed 0 bases at V and 3 bases at J, leaving 8 bases unmatched. CDR3 nucleotide sequence: TGTGCCAGCAGCTTAGATTCCGGGACTAGCGCATTCTACGAGCAGTACGTC. Amino acid sequence: CASSLDSGTSAFYEQYV.

This chain connects TRBV7-2 to TRBJ2-5; D may match TRBD1 or TRBD2 (5 bases each). The CDR3 totals 12 residues. Per the germline V gene, CDR1 is SGHTA and CDR2 is FQGNSA. V lost 4 bases to trimming and J lost 4 bases, with 7 bases between them. The chain's CDR3 is CASSSGPETQYF. CDR3 DNA: TGTGCCAGCAGCTCGGGACCAGAGACCCAGTACTTC.

DNA of the CDR3: TGTGCCAGCGGTTGGGCAGGGGGAGAGACCCAGTACTTC. It is translated as CASGWAGGETQYF. The chain uses TRBV7-7 and TRBJ2-5; TRBD1 agrees at 7 bases. Germline trimming cut 8 bases from V and 4 bases from J; bases unmatched to any gene: 7. Germline CDR1 is SSHAT and CDR2 is FNYEAQ (reference sequence). The CDR3 extends over 13 amino acids.

The chain carries TRBV5-1 and TRBJ2-1; 9 bases agree with TRBD1. In germline, CDR1 is SGHRS, CDR2 YFSETQ. V lost 4 bases and J lost 2; bases outside the gene matches: 4. The CDR3 has 15 amino acids. CDR3: CASSQGQGPYNEQFF. The CDR3 DNA follows: TGCGCCAGCAGCCAGGGACAGGGACCCTACAATGAGCAGTTCTTC. The whole variable domain, filled in from reference TRBV5-1 and TRBJ2-1, reads KAGVTQTPRYLIKTRGQQVTLSCSPISGHRSVSWYQQTPGQGLQFLFEYFSETQRNKGNFPGRFSGRQFSNSRSEMNVSTLELGDSALYLCASSQGQGPYNEQFFGPGTRLTVL.

The chain employs TRBV29-1 and TRBJ1-2; TRBD1 agrees at 7 bases. This CDR3 is built from 14 residues. Germline trimming cut 0 bases from V and 6 bases from J; bases unmatched to any gene: 7. Germline V gene data show CDR1 as SQVTM and CDR2 as ANQGSEA. Here the CDR3 reads CSVEERGQIDGYTF. CDR3 DNA sequence: TGCAGCGTTGAAGAGCGGGGACAGATAGATGGCTACACCTTC.

The rearrangement links TRBV2 to TRBJ1-5; no reliable D call. The CDR3 has 15 amino acids. Per the germline V gene, CDR1 is SNHLY and CDR2 is FYNNEI. The V and J ends lost 6 bases and 2 bases respectively, with 14 bases between them. CDR3 in DNA: TGTGCCAGCAGATTGGCCCAGAGGGGCAATCAGCCCCAGCATTTT. This gives the protein CASRLAQRGNQPQHF.

The chain carries TRBV21-1 and TRBJ2-2. TRBV21-1 constitutes a pseudogene. The CDR3 spans 17 residues. The DNA of the CDR3 is TGTGCCAGCAGCAAAGGGAGAGGGACGGAGAACACCGGGGAGCTGTTTTTT. This translates into CASSKGRGTENTGELFF.

This clone has a single count. The V call is TRBV27, the J call TRBJ1-4; D possibly corresponds to TRBD1 (6 bases). The CDR3 runs 16 residues. V dropped 1 base and J dropped 8 bases, with 17 bases sitting between them. Looked up from germline, CDR1 is MNHEY and CDR2 is SMNVEV (reference sequence). The CDR3 reads CASSLLGGRKHEKLFF. DNA for the CDR3: TGTGCCAGCAGTTTATTGGGGGGGCGCAAACACGAAAAACTGTTTTTT.

This chain's CDR3 is CASSGTGANEQFF. DNA for the CDR3: TGTGCCAGCAGTGGGACAGGTGCCAATGAGCAGTTCTTC. This chain uses TRBV6-2 or TRBV6-3 with TRBJ2-1; the match to TRBD1 covers 8 bases. CDR1 and CDR2 (germline): MNHEY, SVGEGT. This CDR3 spans 13 amino acids. Unmatched junction bases numbered 3, after V lost 5 bases and J lost 6 bases.

The chain combines TRBV2 with TRBJ2-3, with unresolved D. This CDR3 has 15 amino acids. V was clipped by 4 bases and J by 2 bases, with 13 bases between them. The germline V gene encodes CDR1 SNHLY and CDR2 FYNNEI. The CDR3 coding sequence is TGTGCCAGCAGTGCCTTTACCCCACACACAGATACGCAGTATTTT. As protein: CASSAFTPHTDTQYF.

CDR3 nucleotide sequence: TGTGCCAGCAGTTACAGGACACCCTACAATGAGCAGTTCTTC. This codes for CASSYRTPYNEQFF. This chain links TRBV6-2 or TRBV6-3 with TRBJ2-1, with D possibly matching TRBD1 (5 bases). Trimming shortened V by 2 bases and J by 2 bases, and 7 bases separated the two germline ends. The CDR3 has 14 amino acids. The V gene's germline CDR1 is MNHEY and CDR2 SVGEGT.

The CDR3 reads CATSDPRTFSTDTQYF. CDR3 nucleotide sequence: TGTGCCACCAGTGACCCCCGGACATTCAGCACAGATACGCAGTATTTT. V and J are TRBV24-1 and TRBJ2-3, with a tentative D call TRBD1 (5 bases). V lost 4 bases to trimming and J lost 0 bases, with 13 bases between them. The CDR3 spans 16 residues. Per the germline V gene, CDR1 is KGHDR and CDR2 is SFDVKD.

The chain couples TRBV19 to TRBJ2-7, with D unresolved. In germline, CDR1 is LNHDA, CDR2 SQIVND (reference sequence). The V end lost 3 bases, the J end lost 3 bases, and 12 bases lay between the germline ends. The CDR3 is 14 amino acids. The CDR3: CASSMVASNYEQYF. Written as DNA, the CDR3 is TGTGCCAGTAGTATGGTGGCCTCCAACTACGAGCAGTACTTC.

The CDR3 protein is CASSFAPGQAYNEQFF. The CDR3 nucleotides read TGCGCCAGCAGCTTTGCACCGGGACAGGCGTACAATGAGCAGTTCTTC. This sequence joins TRBV5-1 and TRBJ2-1; 8 positions agree with TRBD1. Germline loops: CDR1 SGHRS, CDR2 YFSETQ. Unmatched junction bases numbered 8, after V lost 2 bases and J lost 4 bases. The CDR3 has 16 amino acids.

The chain combines TRBV5-6 with TRBJ1-1, with D perhaps matching TRBD1 (5 bases). Germline V lookup: CDR1 SGHDT, CDR2 YYEEEE. V lost 3 bases, J lost 4 bases, and 22 bases lay in between. This CDR3 region has 17 residues. The CDR3, as DNA: TGTGCCAGCAGCTCAACTGTATGGGGGAGTGAGGCCACTGAAGCTTTCTTT. It specifies CASSSTVWGSEATEAFF. Supplemented by reference TRBV5-6 and TRBJ1-1, the full variable domain reads DAGVTQSPTHLIKTRGQQVTLRCSPKSGHDTVSWYQQALGQGPQFIFQYYEEEERQRGNFPDRFSGHQFPNYSSELNVNALLLGDSALYLCASSSTVWGSEATEAFFGQGTRLTVV.

The chain uses TRBV5-1 and TRBJ2-7; D gene unclear. The CDR3 is made up of 13 amino acids. The ends were cut back, 3 bases at V and 3 bases at J, with 10 bases in the middle. Germline V lookup: CDR1 SGHRS, CDR2 YFSETQ. The CDR3 DNA follows: TGCGCCAGCAGCTCGGGTCAGAACTACGAGCAGTACTTC. Protein product: CASSSGQNYEQYF.

As regards this clone: Other DNA variants within this sample encode the same CDR3. The chain combines TRBV27 with TRBJ1-5, with a possible D match to TRBD1 (6 bases). This CDR3 is built from 13 residues. Germline CDR1 and CDR2: MNHEY and SMNVEV (reference sequence). With 4 bases removed from V and 3 bases from J, the gap between germline ends came to 7 bases. This CDR3 is CASSWGPNQPQHF. The CDR3 bases are TGTGCCAGCAGTTGGGGGCCCAATCAGCCCCAGCATTTT.

Note on this clone: Other nucleotide sequences from this sample produce the same CDR3. The rearrangement links TRBV4-2 to TRBJ2-1; 10 bases align to TRBD2. This CDR3 comprises 15 residues. In germline, CDR1 is LGHNA, CDR2 YNFKEQ. The V segment lost 4 bases and the J segment 3 bases; nucleotides outside the gene matches: 3. This CDR3 reads CASSPRTSGYNEQFF. The CDR3 DNA sequence: TGTGCCAGCAGCCCCCGGACTAGCGGCTACAATGAGCAGTTCTTC.

This chain links TRBV19 with TRBJ2-2; 7 nucleotides line up with TRBD2. Germline assignment: CDR1 LNHDA and CDR2 SQIVND (reference sequence). V dropped 7 bases and J dropped 5; count of bases not matched to a gene: 16. The CDR3 contains 17 residues. Written as DNA, the CDR3 is TGTGCCAGTAACCCCCGGACGCAGGGAGGGTGGACCGGGGAGCTGTTTTTT. It is translated as CASNPRTQGGWTGELFF.